Sequencing of this T cell receptor (beta chain) was carried out in a study of T cell changes during pregnancy in multiple sclerosis. The CDR3 runs 12 residues. CDR1 and CDR2 (germline): SQVTM, ANQGSEA. V gave up 7 bases and J gave up 6 bases, with 14 bases separating them. Assay used: immunoSEQ multiplex PCR; TCRdb lists only in-frame clones, some missing. This sample has tens of thousands of clones, with around nine tenths found just once. The chain employs TRBV29-1 and TRBJ2-3; TRBD1 might be the D (6 bases). The TCR originated in a female donor in good health, enrolled as a control in a pregnancy study. The specimen was CD4+ T cells from peripheral blood mononuclear cells, collected in the second trimester of pregnancy. The CDR3 is CSAIQGTDTQYF. The CDR3 coding sequence is TGCAGCGCCATACAGGGTACCGATACGCAGTATTTT.